The rows below give T cell receptor beta chains drawn from one sample of a study of PD-L1 blockade in urothelial cancer. The table came from immunoSEQ multiplex PCR; TCRdb's copy has only in-frame clones and leaves some out. The sample lists tens of thousands of clones; around 88% were seen once. The starting material was PBMCs, obtained around atezolizumab (anti-PD-L1) treatment. These receptor sequences come from an older woman with urothelial cancer. CDR3s include the opening cysteine and the closing phenylalanine or tryptophan. The order of the fields is clone size, J gene, V gene, D gene, CDR3 protein, CDR3 DNA. A D gene is named only where the DNA matches it firmly. Only part of the rows carry a size: once, few, many, or a class if the clone is expanded.

. | TRBJ2-1 | TRBV5-4 | . | CASSMETSSYNEQFF | TGTGCCAGCAGCATGGAGACTAGCTCCTACAATGAGCAGTTCTTC
medium-sized | TRBJ2-7 | TRBV18 | . | CASSPRLPSGNYEQYF | TGTGCCAGCTCACCACGACTCCCGTCCGGAAACTACGAGCAGTACTTC
. | TRBJ2-2 | TRBV10-3 | TRBD1 | CAIKGQGNTGELFF | TGTGCCATCAAGGGACAGGGCAACACCGGGGAGCTGTTTTTT
. | TRBJ2-7 | TRBV7-9 | TRBD2 | CASSFLGLAGDEQYF | TGTGCCAGCAGTTTCTTAGGACTAGCGGGAGACGAGCAGTACTTC
. | TRBJ1-3 | TRBV5-6 | TRBD1 | CASSLGQSVRNTIYF | TGTGCCAGCAGCCTGGGACAGTCCGTCCGAAACACCATATATTTT
. | TRBJ2-7 | TRBV20-1 | . | CSAVSSYEQYF | TGCAGTGCCGTCAGCTCCTACGAGCAGTACTTC
. | TRBJ2-1 | TRBV14 | TRBD2 | CASSRGTSGMGNEQFF | TGTGCCAGCAGCAGAGGGACTAGCGGGATGGGCAATGAGCAGTTCTTC
. | TRBJ2-5 | TRBV19 | TRBD2 | CASGGAGGETQYF | TGTGCCAGTGGAGGCGCGGGAGGAGAGACCCAGTACTTC
. | TRBJ2-1 | TRBV28 | . | CASRLGLINEQFF | TGTGCCAGCAGACTCGGACTGATCAATGAGCAGTTCTTC
. | TRBJ2-1 | TRBV11-2 | . | CASSLGGRSYNEQFF | TGTGCCAGCAGCTTAGGTGGGAGGTCCTACAATGAGCAGTTCTTC
. | TRBJ1-1 | TRBV10-3 | . | CAISDSVSNTEAFF | TGTGCCATCAGTGATAGCGTCTCTAACACTGAAGCTTTCTTT
. | TRBJ2-7 | TRBV6-5 | TRBD1 | CASSYQDRTYEQYF | TGTGCCAGCAGTTACCAGGACAGGACCTACGAGCAGTACTTC
. | TRBJ1-4 | TRBV2 | TRBD1 | CASSAGQVNEKLFF | TGTGCCAGCAGTGCGGGACAGGTTAATGAAAAACTGTTTTTT
. | TRBJ1-5 | TRBV19 | . | CASSIAGFSNQPQHF | TGTGCCAGTAGTATCGCGGGATTTAGCAATCAGCCCCAGCATTTT
. | TRBJ1-2 | TRBV4-3 | . | CASSQESAGDYGYTF | TGCGCCAGCAGCCAAGAAAGTGCCGGGGACTATGGCTACACCTTC
. | TRBJ1-2 | TRBV7-8 | . | CASSLETVYGYTF | TGTGCCAGCAGCTTAGAGACAGTATATGGCTACACCTTC
. | TRBJ2-7 | TRBV6-1 | . | CASSEAGLAYEQYF | TGTGCCAGCAGTGAAGCTGGCCTAGCCTACGAGCAGTACTTC
. | TRBJ1-2 | TRBV5-6 | TRBD1 | CASSLLETGWKGYTF | TGTGCCAGCAGCTTGCTGGAGACAGGGTGGAAAGGCTACACCTTC
. | TRBJ2-2 | TRBV4-1 | TRBD2 | CASSQDWTSGMVNTGELFF | TGCGCCAGCAGCCAAGATTGGACTAGCGGGATGGTCAACACCGGGGAGCTGTTTTTT
. | TRBJ1-6 | TRBV19 | . | CASSIVRTADSPLHF | TGTGCCAGTAGTATTGTCCGGACAGCAGATTCACCCCTCCACTTT
. | TRBJ2-1 | TRBV19 | TRBD2 | CASSFLAGRRYNEQFF | TGTGCCAGTAGTTTTTTAGCGGGGCGACGCTACAATGAGCAGTTCTTC
. | TRBJ2-1 | TRBV27 | . | CASNTPNNEQFF | TGTGCCAGCAATACTCCAAACAATGAGCAGTTCTTC
few | TRBJ2-1 | TRBV7-9 | TRBD1 | CASRGTGPFNEQFF | TGTGCCAGCAGGGGGACAGGGCCCTTCAATGAGCAGTTCTTC
. | TRBJ2-7 | TRBV28 | TRBD2 | CASSFLAGTSGRWEQYF | TGTGCCAGCAGTTTCTTAGCCGGGACTAGCGGGAGGTGGGAGCAGTACTTC
. | TRBJ1-6 | TRBV7-2 | . | CASSLAPLQDYNSPLHF | TGTGCCAGCAGCTTAGCGCCTCTGCAGGATTATAATTCACCCCTCCACTTT
. | TRBJ2-3 | TRBV12-5 | TRBD1 | CASGLGGRGRGTDTQYF | TGTGCTAGTGGTTTGGGCGGCAGGGGGCGGGGCACAGATACGCAGTATTTT
. | TRBJ2-2 | TRBV21-1 | . | CASSKSSGGGNTGELFF | TGTGCCAGCAGCAAATCTAGCGGGGGGGGGAACACCGGGGAGCTGTTTTTT
. | TRBJ2-2 | TRBV28 | TRBD1 | CASSRTGGRTGELFF | TGTGCCAGCAGTCGGACAGGGGGCAGGACCGGGGAGCTGTTTTTT
. | TRBJ1-1 | TRBV25-1 | . | CASSERGKAFF | TGTGCCAGCAGTGAAAGGGGGAAAGCTTTCTTT
. | TRBJ2-3 | TRBV10-3 | TRBD2 | CAIRATSPDTQYF | TGTGCCATCAGAGCGACTAGCCCAGATACGCAGTATTTT
. | TRBJ2-7 | TRBV2 | TRBD1 | CASSPSGQGLDEQYF | TGTGCCAGCAGTCCCTCGGGACAGGGGTTGGACGAGCAGTACTTC
once | TRBJ2-1 | TRBV6-5 | TRBD2 | CASSTGAGRWNEQFF | TGTGCCAGCAGTACCGGAGCGGGGCGATGGAATGAGCAGTTCTTC
. | TRBJ2-6 | TRBV11-2 | TRBD1 | CASSFGTGVSGANVLTF | TGTGCCAGCAGCTTTGGGACAGGAGTCTCTGGGGCCAACGTCCTGACTTTC
once | TRBJ1-5 | TRBV7-3 | . | CASSLNADSNQPQHF | TGTGCCAGCAGCTTAAACGCGGATAGCAATCAGCCCCAGCATTTT
few | TRBJ1-1 | TRBV15 | TRBD1 | CATSRFTGGAMNTEAFF | TGTGCCACCAGCAGATTTACAGGGGGCGCGATGAACACTGAAGCTTTCTTT
. | TRBJ1-2 | TRBV15 | . | CATSGGGAGNYGYTF | TGTGCCACCAGCGGAGGAGGCGCAGGGAACTATGGCTACACCTTC
few | TRBJ1-6 | TRBV14 | TRBD1 | CASSQTGGNSPLHF | TGTGCCAGCAGCCAGACAGGGGGAAATTCACCCCTCCACTTT
. | TRBJ1-1 | TRBV28 | TRBD1 | CASSPRGRRTEAFF | TGTGCCAGCAGCCCGAGGGGGCGCCGGACTGAAGCTTTCTTT
. | TRBJ1-2 | TRBV29-1 | TRBD1 | CSVAGGDDYGYTF | TGCAGCGTTGCAGGGGGAGACGACTATGGCTACACCTTC
few | TRBJ1-1 | TRBV6-1 | . | CASSEARGTEAFF | TGTGCCAGCAGTGAAGCACGCGGGACTGAAGCTTTCTTT
. | TRBJ2-3 | TRBV27 | TRBD2 | CASSSPSGHTDTQYF | TGTGCCAGCAGTTCCCCTAGCGGACACACAGATACGCAGTATTTT
. | TRBJ2-7 | TRBV7-9 | TRBD1 | CASSGGDRAEQYF | TGTGCCAGCAGCGGGGGGGACAGGGCCGAGCAGTACTTC
once | TRBJ2-7 | TRBV5-1 | TRBD1 | CASSLTAGGGYEQYF | TGCGCCAGCAGCTTGACTGCAGGGGGCGGCTACGAGCAGTACTTC
. | TRBJ1-5 | TRBV18 | . | CASSPQGPDNQPQHF | TGTGCCAGCTCACCCCAGGGTCCTGACAATCAGCCCCAGCATTTT
. | TRBJ1-5 | TRBV27 | . | CASRNSGWNQPQHF | TGTGCCAGCCGAAATTCGGGGTGGAATCAGCCCCAGCATTTT
. | TRBJ1-1 | TRBV10-3 | . | CAISDLGTEAFF | TGTGCCATCAGTGACCTGGGGACAGAAGCTTTCTTT
few | TRBJ1-3 | TRBV7-2 | . | CASSASVERVENTIYF | TGTGCCAGCAGCGCCTCGGTAGAACGTGTCGAAAACACCATATATTTT
. | TRBJ2-7 | TRBV7-6 | TRBD2 | CASSPNAGGPYEQYF | TGTGCCAGCAGCCCCAATGCGGGAGGGCCTTATGAGCAGTACTTC
. | TRBJ2-7 | TRBV7-9 | . | CASSLVGGAGYEQYF | TGTGCCAGCAGCTTAGTAGGGGGGGCTGGATACGAGCAGTACTTC
once | TRBJ2-1 | TRBV5-6 | TRBD1 | CASSFGTGIDNEQFF | TGTGCCAGCAGCTTTGGGACAGGTATCGACAATGAGCAGTTCTTC
. | TRBJ1-1 | TRBV18 | TRBD1 | CASSPQQGGGNTEAFF | TGTGCCAGCTCACCACAACAGGGGGGCGGAAATACTGAAGCTTTCTTT
few | TRBJ2-5 | TRBV6-5 | . | CASSYSALETQYF | TGTGCCAGCAGTTATAGCGCGTTGGAGACCCAGTACTTC
. | TRBJ2-7 | TRBV13 | TRBD2 | CASSSRTSGSYEQYF | TGTGCCAGCAGCTCCCGGACTAGCGGAAGCTACGAGCAGTACTTC
. | TRBJ2-7 | TRBV28 | . | CASSGRGAGWLYEQYF | TGTGCCAGCAGTGGCAGGGGGGCAGGGTGGCTCTACGAGCAGTACTTC
. | TRBJ2-1 | TRBV7-9 | . | CASSRGSRLDNEQFF | TGTGCCAGCAGCCGGGGATCCAGGCTGGACAATGAGCAGTTCTTC
once | TRBJ2-7 | TRBV10-3 | TRBD1 | CAISGQGQTYEQYF | TGTGCCATCAGTGGACAGGGACAGACCTACGAGCAGTACTTC
once | TRBJ1-4 | TRBV27 | TRBD1 | CASSQDRVNEKLFF | TGTGCCAGCAGTCAAGACAGGGTTAATGAAAAACTGTTTTTT
few | TRBJ1-5 | TRBV5-8 | . | CASSLAAGFNQPQHF | TGTGCCAGCAGCTTGGCCGCAGGATTTAATCAGCCCCAGCATTTT
. | TRBJ2-1 | TRBV7-9 | . | CASSFRVGYNEQFF | TGTGCCAGCAGCTTTCGGGTCGGCTACAATGAGCAGTTCTTC
. | TRBJ1-1 | TRBV6-5 | . | CASSPQVMNTEAFF | TGTGCCAGCAGTCCACAGGTCATGAACACTGAAGCTTTCTTT